This TCR beta chain comes out of a study of blood T cells in healthy people across ages. It was with a sample-barcoded 5' primer and a J-beta primer mix that a second PCR of about 6 to 12 cycles was run. MiXCR, applied by TCRdb to the 5' RACE reads, yields one record per CDR3 protein. The sample includes approximately 810,000 distinct CDR3 sequences, under 40% of them seen just once. The receptor was derived from a man younger than 30 in good health. The sequencing input was blood.

CDR3 bases: TGCAGCACGAGAAGGCAGGGCCCGTCTCACGCGAACACCGGGGAGCTGTTTTTT. Protein: CSTRRQGPSHANTGELFF. The chain employs TRBV29-1 and TRBJ2-2, with D possibly being TRBD1 (5 bases). The CDR3 runs to 18 residues. Germline V CDR1 and CDR2: SQVTM, ANQGSEA. V was shortened by 8 bases and J by 0 bases, with 25 bases between the two germline ends.